This T cell receptor beta chain was observed in a study of blood T cell repertoires in COVID-19. Study context: Samples came from the United States, Italy and Spain, spanning acute and convalescent COVID-19. From T cells, B-cell-depleted T cells, or PBMCs came the material, which was cDNA or gDNA.

Clones were sequenced by immunoSEQ multiplex PCR, and TCRdb holds only the in-frame ones, with some missing. The data hold some 140,000 clones, with about 85% observed a single time. The CDR3 covers 15 residues. Germline V gene lookup returns CDR1 SEHNR and CDR2 FQNEAQ (reference sequence). V gave up 5 bases and J gave up 3 bases, with 17 bases separating them. The sequence derives from a man between 60 and 75 years old with COVID-19, enrolled during active disease. Sequenced input: peripheral blood. This rearrangement joins TRBV7-9 to TRBJ2-7, with D unclear. The CDR3 is CASSVDRGSYYEQYF. CDR3 DNA: TGTGCCAGCAGCGTCGATCGAGGATCCTACTACGAGCAGTACTTC.